One and the same sample provided the 25 T cell receptor beta chains below, sequenced in a study of human versus mouse CDR3 diversity and MHC coevolution. The data were produced by immunoSEQ multiplex PCR, yet TCRdb's version contains in-frame clones alone and is incomplete. Of about 73,000 clones in the sample, about nine tenths were seen once. The sample taken for sequencing was naive CD4+ T cells from blood. Stated subset: CD45RO-negative CD62L-positive naive CD4 T cells. Receptors originate from a person aged 30 to 70 in good health.

The chain joins TRBV6-5 to TRBJ2-1; TRBD2 matches 7 bases. This CDR3 comprises 15 residues. V gave up 6 bases and J gave up 8 bases; unmatched junction bases: 13. Germline CDR1 is MNHEY and CDR2 is SVGAGI. The CDR3 DNA reads TGTGCCAGCAGCAAATCCCGGGAGGCGAGACATGAGCAGTTCTTC. Translating it yields CASSKSREARHEQFF.

This chain connects TRBV2 to TRBJ2-1; TRBD2 agrees at 7 bases. The CDR3 extends over 13 amino acids. Germline trimming cut 7 bases from V and 6 bases from J; bases unmatched to any gene: 6. Germline assignment: CDR1 SNHLY and CDR2 FYNNEI. The CDR3 region is CASNREAANEQFF. Written as DNA, the CDR3 is TGTGCCAGCAACCGGGAGGCCGCCAATGAGCAGTTCTTC.

The chain employs TRBV7-9 and TRBJ1-2, with D possibly being TRBD1 (5 bases). This CDR3 is 12 amino acids long. Trimming removed 6 bases at V and 7 bases at J, with 12 bases between. The V gene's germline CDR1 is SEHNR and CDR2 FQNEAQ (reference sequence). The CDR3 loop is CASRDDSRGYTF. The DNA of the CDR3 is TGTGCCAGCAGAGATGACAGCCGTGGCTACACCTTC. Together with reference TRBV7-9 and TRBJ1-2, the CDR3 gives the full variable domain: DTGVSQNPRHKITKRGQNVTFRCDPISEHNRLYWYRQTLGQGPEFLTYFQNEAQLEKSRLLSDRFSAERPKGSFSTLEIQRTEQGDSAMYLCASRDDSRGYTFGSGTRLTVV.

The chain's CDR3 is CASSLARGGPLSSYNEQFF. The CDR3 region has the DNA TGTGCCAGCAGCTTGGCTAGAGGGGGTCCCCTCAGCTCCTACAATGAGCAGTTCTTC. The chain has TRBV5-4 and TRBJ2-1, with D perhaps TRBD1 (6 bases). Germline CDR1 and CDR2: SGHNT and YYREEE (reference sequence). V shed 0 bases and J shed 0 bases, with 19 bases lying between them. CDR3 length: 19 residues. The full variable domain, completed using reference TRBV5-4 and TRBJ2-1, is ETGVTQSPTHLIKTRGQQVTLRCSSQSGHNTVSWYQQALGQGPQFIFQYYREEENGRGNFPPRFSGLQFPNYSSELNVNALELDDSALYLCASSLARGGPLSSYNEQFFGPGTRLTVL.

V usage is TRBV14 and J usage is TRBJ1-6, with 9 bases aligning to TRBD1. This CDR3 contains 15 residues. CDR1 and CDR2 (germline): SGHDN, FVKESK. The J segment lost 9 bases and the V segment lost 3 bases, leaving 6 bases of the junction unmatched. The CDR3 bases are TGTGCCAGCAGCCACCCGGGACAGGGTCGTTCACCCCTCCACTTT. Its translation is CASSHPGQGRSPLHF.

The chain joins TRBV4-1 to TRBJ2-5, with 8 nucleotides matching TRBD1. The J call may be incorrect, as the DNA end agrees better with TRBJ2-7. CDR1 and CDR2 (germline): MGHRA, YSYEKL. This CDR3 has 15 residues. The CDR3 DNA sequence: TGCGCCAGCAGCCAAGACGACAGGGGCTCCTACGAGCAGTACTTC. Translated: CASSQDDRGSYEQYF.

This sequence joins TRBV7-9 and TRBJ2-5, with 12 nucleotides matching TRBD2. This CDR3 region has 16 residues. Germline V lookup: CDR1 SEHNR, CDR2 FQNEAQ (reference sequence). The V gene end was trimmed by 6 bases and the J gene end by 2 bases; junction bases not matched to a gene: 7. CDR3 in DNA: TGTGCCAGCAGACCCGTCCTAGCGGGAGGGCAAGAGACCCAGTACTTC. Protein sequence: CASRPVLAGGQETQYF.

The genes are TRBV19 and TRBJ1-2; D unresolved. The CDR3 extends over 14 amino acids. The germline gives CDR1 LNHDA, CDR2 SQIVND (reference sequence). The V and J ends lost 6 bases and 6 bases respectively, with 17 bases between them. The CDR3 loop reads CASSLRYFGDGYTF. The CDR3 bases are TGTGCCAGTAGCCTCCGGTACTTCGGAGATGGCTACACCTTC.

The V and J genes are TRBV28 and TRBJ1-2; D gene uncertain. V dropped 3 bases and J dropped 8 bases, with 4 bases sitting between them. CDR1 and CDR2 from the germline V gene are MDHEN and SYDVKM. The CDR3 is 10 amino acids. In DNA, the CDR3 is TGTGCCAGCAGTTTCAGGGGCTACACCTTC. Its protein product is CASSFRGYTF.

This clone showed up just once. This sequence joins TRBV4-1 and TRBJ2-5, with 12 bases fitting TRBD1. V shed 1 base, J shed 5 bases, and the junction held 8 bases outside the gene matches. The germline gives CDR1 MGHRA, CDR2 YSYEKL. This CDR3 has 17 residues. CDR3 in amino acids: CASSQVTGTGGWETQYF. DNA for the CDR3: TGCGCCAGCAGCCAAGTTACCGGGACAGGGGGCTGGGAGACCCAGTACTTC.

The chain joins TRBV7-7 to TRBJ2-1; 7 bases are shared with TRBD2. Germline trimming cut 5 bases from V and 1 base from J; bases unmatched to any gene: 2. CDR1 and CDR2 from the germline V gene are SSHAT and FNYEAQ (reference sequence). The CDR3 is 14 residues long. The CDR3 bases are TGTGCCAGCAGCAAAGCGGGGTCCTACAATGAGCAGTTCTTC. This sequence encodes CASSKAGSYNEQFF.

The chain uses TRBV30 and TRBJ2-3, with 14 bases lining up with TRBD2. Germline V gene data show CDR1 as GTSNPN and CDR2 as SVGIG (reference sequence). V shed 4 bases, J shed 1 base, and the junction held 4 bases outside the gene matches. The CDR3 consists of 16 residues. CDR3 protein: CAWTPGLAGGTDTQYF. In DNA, the CDR3 is TGTGCCTGGACTCCGGGACTAGCGGGGGGCACAGATACGCAGTATTTT.

V usage is TRBV4-1 and J usage is TRBJ1-6; no definite D call. The CDR3 totals 17 residues. CDR1 and CDR2 (germline): MGHRA, YSYEKL. With 0 bases removed from V and 7 bases from J, the gap between germline ends came to 16 bases. Here the CDR3 reads CASSQDPQIRSNSPLHF. Here the CDR3 DNA reads TGCGCCAGCAGCCAAGATCCACAGATTCGATCAAATTCACCCCTCCACTTT.

The CDR3 spells CASKPAGGETYEQYF. CDR3 sequence (DNA): TGTGCCAGTAAGCCCGCCGGGGGGGAAACCTACGAGCAGTACTTC. The chain joins TRBV19 to TRBJ2-7; TRBD2 aligns across 8 bases. The junction had 10 bases not matched to a gene; V was cut back by 7 bases and J by 2 bases. Germline CDR1 is LNHDA and CDR2 is SQIVND (reference sequence). The CDR3 sequence is 15 residues long.

The rearrangement joins TRBV18 to TRBJ2-5; 11 positions match TRBD1. Near its end, the DNA agrees better with TRBJ2-7, so the J call may be wrong. Germline V CDR1 and CDR2: KGHSH, LQKENI. The CDR3 covers 15 residues. The CDR3 region is CASSADRGHSYEQYF. CDR3 sequence (DNA): TGTGCCAGCTCAGCGGACAGGGGGCATTCCTACGAGCAGTACTTC.

The chain recombines TRBV27 with TRBJ1-5; D is ambiguous. Germline values: CDR1 MNHEY, CDR2 SMNVEV (reference sequence). V was pared by 6 bases and J by 3 bases, with 9 bases between. The CDR3 is made up of 13 amino acids. CDR3 residues: CASRRQANQPQHF. The CDR3 DNA reads TGTGCCAGCAGAAGACAAGCCAATCAGCCCCAGCATTTT.

The gene calls are TRBV9 and TRBJ2-2; 8 nucleotides line up with TRBD2. Germline-derived CDR1 and CDR2 are SGDLS and YYNGEE. V trimming: 1 base; J trimming: 6 bases; junction bases outside the gene matches: 11. The CDR3 runs to 17 residues. The CDR3 loop reads CASSVRPAGGSPGELFF. The DNA of the CDR3 is TGTGCCAGCAGCGTACGTCCGGCGGGAGGAAGCCCCGGGGAGCTGTTTTTT. Variable domain in full (rest from reference TRBV9 and TRBJ2-2): DSGVTQTPKHLITATGQRVTLRCSPRSGDLSVYWYQQSLDQGLQFLIQYYNGEERAKGNILERFSAQQFPDLHSELNLSSLELGDSALYFCASSVRPAGGSPGELFFGEGSRLTVL.

The CDR3 loop reads CAAEVGTNEQYF. The CDR3 coding sequence is TGTGCCGCGGAGGTAGGGACAAACGAGCAGTACTTC. The V call is TRBV30, the J call TRBJ2-7; D may be TRBD1 (6 bases). Germline CDR1 reads GTSNPN; CDR2 reads SVGIG (reference sequence). Trimming left V 8 bases short and J 5 bases short, with 16 bases between. CDR3 length: 12 residues.

The V and J genes are TRBV25-1 and TRBJ1-2; D unclear. The germline V gene has CDR1 MGHDK and CDR2 SYGVNS. Trimming removed 4 bases from V and 7 bases from J, with 7 bases in between. The CDR3 sequence is 11 residues long. CDR3 loop: CASSVLGGYTF. The CDR3, as DNA: TGTGCCAGCAGTGTCCTCGGTGGCTACACCTTC.

The gene calls are TRBV10-1 and TRBJ2-1; TRBD1 might be the D (6 bases). V was clipped by 0 bases and J by 8 bases, with 11 bases between them. Germline CDR1 WNHNN, CDR2 SYGVQD (reference sequence). The CDR3 loop spans 14 amino acids. CDR3: CASSESGTRDEQFF. DNA for the CDR3: TGCGCCAGCAGTGAGTCCGGGACACGGGATGAGCAGTTCTTC.

The chain uses TRBV5-6 and TRBJ1-2; D is ambiguous. V shed 1 base and J shed 6 bases, with 10 bases lying between them. There are 13 residues in the CDR3. In germline, CDR1 is SGHDT, CDR2 YYEEEE. The DNA of the CDR3 is TGTGCCAGCAGCTTGCGGGGTTCACATGGCTACACCTTC. Translation: CASSLRGSHGYTF.

This rearrangement joins TRBV6-5 to TRBJ2-1, with D maybe TRBD1 (5 bases). Deletions cut 3 bases from V and 1 base from J, with 7 bases between. The CDR3 covers 14 residues. Germline CDR1 is MNHEY and CDR2 is SVGAGI. CDR3 loop: CASSYRGSYNEQFF. The DNA for the CDR3 is TGTGCCAGCAGTTATAGGGGTTCCTACAATGAGCAGTTCTTC.

The rearrangement joins TRBV5-6 to TRBJ1-2, with D possibly TRBD1 on 6 matching bases. This CDR3 has 13 amino acids. Germline CDR1 reads SGHDT; CDR2 reads YYEEEE. V lost 3 bases and J 2 bases, leaving 8 bases between the germline ends. CDR3 nucleotide sequence: TGTGCCAGCAGCTCGACAGGAAACTATGGCTACACCTTC. It codes for CASSSTGNYGYTF.

The gene calls are TRBV25-1 and TRBJ1-4, with 7 bases that match TRBD1. The germline V gene has CDR1 MGHDK and CDR2 SYGVNS. This CDR3 has 15 amino acids. Germline trimming cut 1 base from V and 7 bases from J; bases unmatched to any gene: 6. The CDR3 is CASSELPRDSEKLFF. CDR3 in DNA: TGTGCCAGCAGTGAATTACCCAGGGACAGTGAAAAACTGTTTTTT.

This chain joins TRBV5-1 and TRBJ2-1; 13 bases fit TRBD2. The CDR3 runs to 18 residues. Germline CDR1 reads SGHRS; CDR2 reads YFSETQ. Trimming took 4 bases from V and 3 from J; bases not matched to a gene: 10. This CDR3 reads CASSLNPTSGGNYNEQFF. The CDR3, as DNA: TGCGCCAGCAGCCTGAATCCGACTAGCGGGGGGAACTACAATGAGCAGTTCTTC.